This T cell receptor beta chain was profiled in a study of tissue T cells after allogeneic stem cell transplantation. CDR3 size: 16 residues. The ends lost 2 bases at V and 0 bases at J; junction bases unmatched: 6. Germline V gene lookup returns CDR1 GKSSPN and CDR2 SITVG. Study results and caveats: Across patients, clones rarely overlapped, yet motif clusters were shared tissue-specifically. Which tissue TCRs were alloreactive or antigen-specific was not determined. Some clones might be persisting host cells.

CDR3 sequences, V/J genes, frequencies and template counts came from survey-depth TCRbeta sequencing. Some clones are missing from TCRdb's copy, which holds only in-frame ones; the method was immunoSEQ multiplex PCR. The sample contains some 8,000 clones, 37% of which appear only once. As concerns this clone: Its antigen is as yet unknown. Gene labels here are mouse ones. The read terminates 1 residue before the CDR3 end, so the remaining end is supplied by the germline J gene.

Time point noted: mouse harvest day 14 after allogeneic transplant. Tail vein injection delivered 10^7 T-cell-depleted bone marrow cells and 10^6 splenic CD5+ T cells. The V and J genes are TRBV31 and TRBJ2-3; 9 positions match TRBD2. What was sequenced was skin. This TCR was recovered from a female BALB/c mouse given C57BL/6 T cells with graft-versus-host disease after an allogeneic hematopoietic cell transplant. The part of the CDR3 DNA that was read is TGTGCCTGGAGTTTTGACTGGGGGACTAGTGCAGAAACGCTGTAT. It yields the protein CAWSFDWGTSAETLY. The whole CDR3 sequence is CAWSFDWGTSAETLYF.